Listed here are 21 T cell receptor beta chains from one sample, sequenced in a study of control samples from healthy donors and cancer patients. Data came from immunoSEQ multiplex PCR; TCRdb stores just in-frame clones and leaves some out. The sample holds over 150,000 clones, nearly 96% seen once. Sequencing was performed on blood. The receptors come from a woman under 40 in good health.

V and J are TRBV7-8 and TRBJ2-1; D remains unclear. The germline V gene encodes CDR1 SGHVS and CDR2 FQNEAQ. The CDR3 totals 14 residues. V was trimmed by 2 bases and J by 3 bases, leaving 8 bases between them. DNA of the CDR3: TGTGCCAGCAGCTTAAACCTGGGCTACAATGAGCAGTTCTTC. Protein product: CASSLNLGYNEQFF.

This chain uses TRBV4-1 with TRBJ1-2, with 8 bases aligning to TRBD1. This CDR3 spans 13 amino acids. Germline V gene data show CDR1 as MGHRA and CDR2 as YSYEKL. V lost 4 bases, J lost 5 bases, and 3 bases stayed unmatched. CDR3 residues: CASSPTGGYGYTF. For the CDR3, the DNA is TGCGCCAGCAGCCCTACAGGGGGATATGGCTACACCTTC.

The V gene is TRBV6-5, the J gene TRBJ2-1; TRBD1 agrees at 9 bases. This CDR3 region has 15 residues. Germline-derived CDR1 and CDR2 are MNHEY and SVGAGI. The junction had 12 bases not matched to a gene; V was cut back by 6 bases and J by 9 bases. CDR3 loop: CASRIDETGGTEQFF. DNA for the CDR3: TGTGCCAGCAGGATCGATGAAACAGGGGGCACTGAGCAGTTCTTC.

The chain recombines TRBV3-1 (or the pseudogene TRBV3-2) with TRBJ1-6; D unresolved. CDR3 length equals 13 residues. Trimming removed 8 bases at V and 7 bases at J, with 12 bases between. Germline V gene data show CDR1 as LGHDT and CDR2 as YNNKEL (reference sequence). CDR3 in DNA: TGTGCCAGCCGGTACGGACCCAATTCACCCCTCCACTTT. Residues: CASRYGPNSPLHF.

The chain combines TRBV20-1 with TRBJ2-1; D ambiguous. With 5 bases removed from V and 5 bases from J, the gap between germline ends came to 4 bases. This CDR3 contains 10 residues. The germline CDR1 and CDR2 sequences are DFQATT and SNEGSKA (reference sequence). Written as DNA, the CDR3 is TGCAGTGCTCCCCACAATGAGCAGTTCTTC. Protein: CSAPHNEQFF.

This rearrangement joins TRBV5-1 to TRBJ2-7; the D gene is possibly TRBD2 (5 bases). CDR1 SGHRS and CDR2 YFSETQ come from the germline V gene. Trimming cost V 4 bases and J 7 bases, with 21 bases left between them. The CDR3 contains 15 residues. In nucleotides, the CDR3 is TGCGCCAGCAGCGTGGTTGTAGAGGCGCCGGGAGAGCAGTACTTC. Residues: CASSVVVEAPGEQYF.

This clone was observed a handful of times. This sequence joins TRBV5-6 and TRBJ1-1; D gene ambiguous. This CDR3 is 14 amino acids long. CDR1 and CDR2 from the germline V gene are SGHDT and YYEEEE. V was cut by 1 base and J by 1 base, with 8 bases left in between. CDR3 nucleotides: TGTGCCAGCAGCTTGACTTGGCCGAACACTGAAGCTTTCTTT. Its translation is CASSLTWPNTEAFF.

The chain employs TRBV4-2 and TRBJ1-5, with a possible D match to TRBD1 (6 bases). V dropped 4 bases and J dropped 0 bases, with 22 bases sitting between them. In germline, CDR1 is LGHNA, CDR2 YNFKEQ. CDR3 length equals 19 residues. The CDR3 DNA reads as TGTGCCAGCAGCCCAAGGGGCCTCACAGGGATTCCTAGCAATCAGCCCCAGCATTTT. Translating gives CASSPRGLTGIPSNQPQHF.

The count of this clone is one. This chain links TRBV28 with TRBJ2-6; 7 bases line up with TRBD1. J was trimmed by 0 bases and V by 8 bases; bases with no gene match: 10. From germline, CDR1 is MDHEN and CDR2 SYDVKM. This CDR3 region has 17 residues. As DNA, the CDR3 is TGTGCCAGCGCCACGGGACAGCTTCTCTCTGGGGCCAACGTCCTGACTTTC. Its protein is CASATGQLLSGANVLTF.

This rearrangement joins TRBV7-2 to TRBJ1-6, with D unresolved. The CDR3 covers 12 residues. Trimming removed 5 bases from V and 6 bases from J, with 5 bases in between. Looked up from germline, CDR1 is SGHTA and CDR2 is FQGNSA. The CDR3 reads CASSRINSPLHF. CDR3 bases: TGTGCCAGCAGCCGAATTAATTCACCCCTCCACTTT.

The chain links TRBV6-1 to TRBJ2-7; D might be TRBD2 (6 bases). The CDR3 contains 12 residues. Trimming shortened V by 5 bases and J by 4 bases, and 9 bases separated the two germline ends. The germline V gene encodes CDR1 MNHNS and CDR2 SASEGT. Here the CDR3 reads CASSLEGYEQYF. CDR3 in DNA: TGTGCCAGCAGTCTGGAGGGTTACGAGCAGTACTTC.

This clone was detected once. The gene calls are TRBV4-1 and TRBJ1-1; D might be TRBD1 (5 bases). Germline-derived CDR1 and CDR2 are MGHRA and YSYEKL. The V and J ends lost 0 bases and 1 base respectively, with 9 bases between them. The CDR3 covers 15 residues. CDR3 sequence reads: CASSQEGQGNTEAFF. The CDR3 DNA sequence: TGCGCCAGCAGCCAAGAAGGCCAGGGGAACACTGAAGCTTTCTTT.

This CDR3 is CASRPTSFGDHEQYF. CDR3 coding DNA: TGCGCCAGCAGACCTACTAGCTTCGGGGACCACGAGCAGTACTTC. The chain couples TRBV5-1 to TRBJ2-7; D may be TRBD2 (6 bases). The CDR3 is made up of 15 amino acids. The V gene lost 5 bases and the J gene lost 5 bases, with 20 bases spanning the gap. Germline CDR1 is SGHRS and CDR2 is YFSETQ. Combining the CDR3 with reference TRBV5-1 and TRBJ2-7 gives the whole variable domain KAGVTQTPRYLIKTRGQQVTLSCSPISGHRSVSWYQQTPGQGLQFLFEYFSETQRNKGNFPGRFSGRQFSNSRSEMNVSTLELGDSALYLCASRPTSFGDHEQYFGPGTRLTVT.

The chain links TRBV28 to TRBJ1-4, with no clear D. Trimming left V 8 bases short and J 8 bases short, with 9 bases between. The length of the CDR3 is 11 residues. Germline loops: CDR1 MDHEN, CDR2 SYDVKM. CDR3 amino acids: CASAAGEKLFF. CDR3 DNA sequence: TGTGCCAGCGCGGCGGGGGAAAAACTGTTTTTT.

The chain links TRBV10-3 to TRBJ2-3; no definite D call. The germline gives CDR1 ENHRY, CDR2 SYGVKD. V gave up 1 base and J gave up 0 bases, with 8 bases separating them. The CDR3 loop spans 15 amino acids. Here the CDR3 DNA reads TGTGCCATCAGTGAGTTGGTGGGCAGCACAGATACGCAGTATTTT. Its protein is CAISELVGSTDTQYF.

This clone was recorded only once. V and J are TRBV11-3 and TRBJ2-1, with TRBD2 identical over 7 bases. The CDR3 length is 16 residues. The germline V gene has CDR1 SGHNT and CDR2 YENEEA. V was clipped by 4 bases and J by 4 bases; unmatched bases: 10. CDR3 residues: CASSSLRRLAYNEQFF. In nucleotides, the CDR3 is TGTGCCAGCAGCTCCCTCCGGCGACTAGCATACAATGAGCAGTTCTTC. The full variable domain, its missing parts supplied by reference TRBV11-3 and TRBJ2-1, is EAGVVQSPRYKIIEKKQPVAFWCNPISGHNTLYWYLQNLGQGPELLIRYENEEAVDDSQLPKDRFSAERLKGVDSTLKIQPAELGDSAVYLCASSSLRRLAYNEQFFGPGTRLTVL.

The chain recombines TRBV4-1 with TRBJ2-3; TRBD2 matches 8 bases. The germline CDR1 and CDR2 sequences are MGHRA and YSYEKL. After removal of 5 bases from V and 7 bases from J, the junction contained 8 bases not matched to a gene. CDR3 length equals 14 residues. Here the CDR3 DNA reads TGCGCCAGCAGCAAGGGACTAGTCCCCAATACGCAGTATTTT. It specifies CASSKGLVPNTQYF.

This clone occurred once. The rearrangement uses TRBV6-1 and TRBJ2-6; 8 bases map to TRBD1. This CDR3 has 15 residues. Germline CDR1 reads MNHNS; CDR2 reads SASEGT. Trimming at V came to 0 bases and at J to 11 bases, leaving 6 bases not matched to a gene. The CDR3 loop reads CASSEAPGGQDVLTF. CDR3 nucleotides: TGTGCCAGCAGTGAAGCACCAGGGGGCCAGGACGTCCTGACTTTC.

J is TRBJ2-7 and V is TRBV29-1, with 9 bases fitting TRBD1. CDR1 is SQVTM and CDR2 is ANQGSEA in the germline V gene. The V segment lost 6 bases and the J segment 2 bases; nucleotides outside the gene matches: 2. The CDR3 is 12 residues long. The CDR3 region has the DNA TGCAGCGTCAGGACAGGGGCCTACGAGCAGTACTTC. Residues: CSVRTGAYEQYF.

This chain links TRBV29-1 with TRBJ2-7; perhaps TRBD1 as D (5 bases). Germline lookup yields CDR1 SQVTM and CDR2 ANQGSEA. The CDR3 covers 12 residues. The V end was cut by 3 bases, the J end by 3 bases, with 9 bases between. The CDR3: CSVDGQGYEQYF. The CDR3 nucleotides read TGCAGCGTTGATGGCCAGGGCTACGAGCAGTACTTC.

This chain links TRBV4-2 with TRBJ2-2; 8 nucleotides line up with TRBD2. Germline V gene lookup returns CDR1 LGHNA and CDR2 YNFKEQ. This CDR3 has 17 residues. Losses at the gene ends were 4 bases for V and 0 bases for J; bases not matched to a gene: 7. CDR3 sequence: CASSLGGGAPNTGELFF. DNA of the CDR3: TGTGCCAGCAGCCTCGGGGGGGGAGCTCCGAACACCGGGGAGCTGTTTTTT.